A single sample is the source of the 26 T cell receptor beta chains below, sequenced in a study of OX40 agonist ivuxolimab in advanced cancers. Sequenced by immunoSEQ multiplex PCR; TCRdb stores in-frame clones only, minus some. This sample has approximately 48,000 clones, with about 80% found just once. The sequencing used CD4+ or CD8+ T cells sorted from blood, collected in a trial of the OX40 agonist ivuxolimab. Receptors originate from an adult with an advanced solid tumor such as melanoma, head and neck, liver or kidney cancer.

The chain links TRBV6-5 to TRBJ2-1; the D gene could be TRBD1 or TRBD2 (5 bases each). V gave up 6 bases and J gave up 10 bases, with 19 bases separating them. This CDR3 contains 14 residues. Looked up from germline, CDR1 is MNHEY and CDR2 is SVGAGI. CDR3 protein: CASSDGTPKGEQFF. CDR3 nucleotides: TGTGCCAGCAGCGACGGGACGCCCAAGGGGGAGCAGTTCTTC.

As for this clone: A junction end diverges from the germline sequence, so it may reflect a read error. This sequence joins TRBV7-7 and TRBJ2-5; D could derive from TRBD1 or TRBD2 (5 bases each). Germline V gene lookup returns CDR1 SSHAT and CDR2 FNYEAQ (reference sequence). The CDR3 has 13 amino acids. In nucleotides, the CDR3 is TGTGCTAGCAGCTTGGGACCGCAAGAGACCCAGTACTTC. This codes for CASSLGPQETQYF.

V usage is TRBV5-8 and J usage is TRBJ2-2, with D possibly being TRBD1 (5 bases). Germline V gene data show CDR1 as SGHTS and CDR2 as YDEGEE. The CDR3 length is 14 residues. Trimming removed 6 bases from V and 6 bases from J, with 15 bases in between. The CDR3 region is CASKRRQSAGELFF. The DNA for the CDR3 is TGTGCCAGCAAGAGAAGACAGTCTGCCGGGGAGCTGTTTTTT. Looking up the rest from reference TRBV5-8 and TRBJ2-2 gives the full variable domain: EAGVTQSPTHLIKTRGQQATLRCSPISGHTSVYWYQQALGLGLQFLLWYDEGEERNRGNFPPRFSGRQFPNYSSELNVNALELEDSALYLCASKRRQSAGELFFGEGSRLTVL.

The rearrangement uses TRBV6-5 and TRBJ2-1, with D possibly matching TRBD1 (6 bases). Deletions cut 4 bases from V and 1 base from J, with 11 bases between. CDR1 is MNHEY, CDR2 SVGAGI, per germline. This CDR3 contains 15 residues. The CDR3 sequence is CASSFKGESYNEQFF. In nucleotides, the CDR3 is TGTGCCAGCAGTTTTAAGGGGGAGTCCTACAATGAGCAGTTCTTC.

V usage is TRBV19 and J usage is TRBJ2-1; D unresolved. Trimming took 4 bases from V and 0 from J, leaving 13 bases between them. The CDR3 length is 16 residues. CDR1 is LNHDA and CDR2 is SQIVND in the germline V gene (reference sequence). CDR3 residues: CASSTQAAGSYNEQFF. CDR3 nucleotides: TGTGCCAGTAGTACGCAGGCCGCCGGCTCCTACAATGAGCAGTTCTTC. Combining the CDR3 with reference TRBV19 and TRBJ2-1 gives the whole variable domain DGGITQSPKYLFRKEGQNVTLSCEQNLNHDAMYWYRQDPGQGLRLIYYSQIVNDFQKGDIAEGYSVSREKKESFPLTVTSAQKNPTAFYLCASSTQAAGSYNEQFFGPGTRLTVL.

This clone was detected a few times. The chain joins TRBV27 to TRBJ2-1; TRBD1 matches at 7 bases. Losses at the gene ends were 3 bases for V and 8 bases for J; bases not matched to a gene: 16. The CDR3 has 17 residues. The germline V gene has CDR1 MNHEY and CDR2 SMNVEV (reference sequence). CDR3 loop: CASSFPTGDTTIYEQFF. The CDR3 coding sequence is TGTGCCAGCAGTTTCCCCACAGGGGACACAACAATTTATGAGCAGTTCTTC.

The V call is TRBV5-1, the J call TRBJ1-2, with 7 bases that match TRBD1. The CDR3 consists of 14 residues. Germline trimming cut 1 base from V and 4 bases from J; bases unmatched to any gene: 4. Germline CDR1 SGHRS, CDR2 YFSETQ. CDR3: CASSLPGQAYGYTF. The CDR3 DNA reads TGCGCCAGCAGCTTGCCCGGACAGGCCTATGGCTACACCTTC.

The chain couples TRBV4-2 to TRBJ2-1; TRBD1 or TRBD2 may be the D gene (5 bases each). The V end lost 3 bases, the J end lost 8 bases, and 14 bases lay between the germline ends. CDR1 and CDR2 from the germline V gene are LGHNA and YNFKEQ. This CDR3 region has 14 residues. CDR3 coding DNA: TGTGCCAGCAGCCAGTGGGACCCCCGAGATGAGCAGTTCTTC. Translating gives CASSQWDPRDEQFF.

The gene calls are TRBV11-2 and TRBJ1-3; 7 bases are a match to TRBD1. V was pared by 5 bases and J by 4 bases, with 11 bases of the junction left unmatched. From germline, CDR1 is SGHAT and CDR2 FQNNGV. The CDR3 has 16 amino acids. CDR3 sequence reads: CASSPSLTGRGNTIYF. As DNA, the CDR3 is TGTGCCAGCAGCCCCTCCCTGACAGGGAGAGGAAACACCATATATTTT.

V and J are TRBV7-8 and TRBJ1-5; no reliable D call. The CDR3 consists of 13 residues. Trimming shortened V by 4 bases and J by 3 bases, and 7 bases separated the two germline ends. The germline gives CDR1 SGHVS, CDR2 FQNEAQ. As DNA, the CDR3 is TGTGCCAGCAGCTCGGGGTACAATCAGCCCCAGCATTTT. Residues: CASSSGYNQPQHF. Using reference TRBV7-8 and TRBJ1-5 for the parts outside the CDR3, the full variable domain is GAGVSQSPRYKVAKRGQDVALRCDPISGHVSLFWYQQALGQGPEFLTYFQNEAQLDKSGLPSDRFFAERPEGSVSTLKIQRTQQEDSAVYLCASSSGYNQPQHFGDGTRLSIL.

The chain joins TRBV5-1 to TRBJ2-7; 8 bases align to TRBD1. Germline lookup yields CDR1 SGHRS and CDR2 YFSETQ. This CDR3 is 15 amino acids long. The trim removed 3 bases at V and 0 bases at J, leaving 5 bases unmatched. DNA of the CDR3: TGCGCCAGCAGCTCCGGACAGGGCCTCTCCTACGAGCAGTACTTC. Its protein is CASSSGQGLSYEQYF.

The V and J genes are TRBV9 and TRBJ2-1, with TRBD1 matching over 9 bases. This CDR3 contains 16 residues. Germline CDR1 and CDR2: SGDLS and YYNGEE. Trimming removed 3 bases from V and 7 bases from J; junction bases left unmatched: 11. CDR3 DNA sequence: TGTGCCAGCAGCGCCGAATCCGGGACAGGGTGGAATGAGCAGTTCTTC. This sequence encodes CASSAESGTGWNEQFF.

The rearrangement links TRBV5-1 to TRBJ1-6; a weak D match, TRBD1 (6 bases). Looked up from germline, CDR1 is SGHRS and CDR2 is YFSETQ. The CDR3 loop spans 14 amino acids. V lost 5 bases, J lost 7 bases, and 13 bases lay in between. The CDR3 nucleotides read TGCGCCAGCAGTCAGGACAGTCTCAATTCACCCCTCCACTTT. This sequence encodes CASSQDSLNSPLHF.

Turning to this clone: A read error may account for a junction end that differs from germline. The chain carries TRBV5-8 and TRBJ2-3; D not resolved. The CDR3 extends over 13 amino acids. In germline, CDR1 is SGHTS, CDR2 YDEGEE. The CDR3, as DNA: TGTGCCAGCAGCTTCCGGAGCAAAGATACGCAGTATTTT. Its translation: CASSFRSKDTQYF.

This clone was detected only a few times. The genes are TRBV19 and TRBJ1-5; D gene unclear. V shed 3 bases and J shed 6 bases, with 12 bases lying between them. Germline V gene lookup returns CDR1 LNHDA and CDR2 SQIVND (reference sequence). This CDR3 comprises 14 residues. The CDR3: CASSIVGGGQPQHF. The DNA for the CDR3 is TGTGCCAGTAGTATTGTGGGAGGAGGTCAGCCCCAGCATTTT.

The V gene is TRBV6-1, the J gene TRBJ2-1; 13 bases match TRBD2. The V gene end was trimmed by 0 bases and the J gene end by 6 bases; junction bases not matched to a gene: 2. Germline CDR1 is MNHNS and CDR2 is SASEGT. The CDR3 totals 16 residues. The DNA of the CDR3 is TGTGCCAGCAGTGAAGCTGGACTAGCGGGAGTCAATGAGCAGTTCTTC. Its translation: CASSEAGLAGVNEQFF.

The chain recombines TRBV7-3 with TRBJ1-1, with D possibly matching TRBD1 (6 bases). The CDR3 loop spans 13 amino acids. Trimming took 4 bases from V and 6 from J, leaving 12 bases between them. From germline, CDR1 is SGHTA and CDR2 FQGTGA. This CDR3 is CASSSRGAAEAFF. The CDR3 DNA is TGTGCCAGCAGCTCGCGGGGGGCGGCTGAAGCTTTCTTT.

The chain carries TRBV27 and TRBJ2-5, with TRBD2 identical over 8 bases. CDR3 length: 15 residues. CDR1 MNHEY and CDR2 SMNVEV come from the germline V gene (reference sequence). Trimming removed 1 base from V and 2 bases from J; junction bases left unmatched: 3. CDR3 protein: CASSLLAGLQETQYF. The CDR3 coding sequence is TGTGCCAGCAGTTTATTAGCGGGATTACAAGAGACCCAGTACTTC.

This clone was found a few times. This chain joins TRBV5-1 and TRBJ2-7; weak D call: TRBD2 (6 bases). V was shortened by 0 bases and J by 7 bases, with 20 bases between the two germline ends. This CDR3 is built from 16 residues. Germline CDR1 is SGHRS and CDR2 is YFSETQ. The CDR3 nucleotides read TGCGCCAGCAGCTTGGAGGTTGGCAGGGAGGTGAGGGAGCAGTACTTC. It encodes CASSLEVGREVREQYF.

The V and J genes are TRBV7-2 and TRBJ2-1; 8 nucleotides agree with TRBD2. The CDR3 is made up of 14 amino acids. After removal of 6 bases from V and 2 bases from J, the junction contained 3 bases not matched to a gene. CDR1 and CDR2 (germline): SGHTA, FQGNSA. This CDR3 is CASRPGLAYNEQFF. The CDR3 coding sequence is TGTGCCAGCAGACCGGGACTAGCCTACAATGAGCAGTTCTTC. Complete variable domain (other parts from reference TRBV7-2 and TRBJ2-1): GAGVSQSPSNKVTEKGKDVELRCDPISGHTALYWYRQSLGQGLEFLIYFQGNSAPDKSGLPSDRFSAERTGGSVSTLTIQRTQQEDSAVYLCASRPGLAYNEQFFGPGTRLTVL.

The chain is built from TRBV5-1 and TRBJ1-1, with TRBD1 identical over 9 bases. V shed 4 bases, J shed 1 base, and the junction held 2 bases outside the gene matches. Germline CDR1 SGHRS, CDR2 YFSETQ. The CDR3 loop spans 14 amino acids. DNA for the CDR3: TGCGCCAGCAGCCGGGACAGGGCGAACACTGAAGCTTTCTTT. Protein product: CASSRDRANTEAFF.

The genes are TRBV11-2 and TRBJ1-3, with D possibly being TRBD1 (6 bases). This CDR3 is 15 amino acids long. The ends were cut back, 2 bases at V and 0 bases at J, with 8 bases in the middle. Per the germline V gene, CDR1 is SGHAT and CDR2 is FQNNGV. The CDR3 DNA is TGTGCCAGCAGCTTAATCAGGGGCTCTGGAAACACCATATATTTT. It codes for CASSLIRGSGNTIYF.

V is TRBV10-3 and J is TRBJ2-3; perhaps TRBD1 as D (5 bases). Trimming cost V 8 bases and J 6 bases, with 6 bases left between them. The CDR3 spans 10 residues. Germline CDR1 is ENHRY and CDR2 is SYGVKD. CDR3 region: CAIGADTQYF. As DNA, the CDR3 is TGTGCCATCGGGGCCGATACGCAGTATTTT.

By proportion, this clone is medium-sized. The gene calls are TRBV6-1 and TRBJ1-2; the match to TRBD1 covers 9 bases. V lost 10 bases and J lost 8; bases outside the gene matches: 8. This CDR3 spans 12 amino acids. Germline V gene lookup returns CDR1 MNHNS and CDR2 SASEGT. CDR3 DNA: TGTGCCACTGCACAGGGGGCTCGGGGCTACACCTTC. Translation: CATAQGARGYTF.

J is TRBJ2-7 and V is TRBV4-1; TRBD2 is a possible D gene (6 bases). The CDR3 loop spans 14 amino acids. V gave up 4 bases and J gave up 3 bases, with 13 bases separating them. Germline-derived CDR1 and CDR2 are MGHRA and YSYEKL. The CDR3 spells CASSLAVLFYEQYF. CDR3 nucleotide sequence: TGCGCCAGCAGCCTAGCGGTCCTTTTCTACGAGCAGTACTTC.

V gene TRBV10-3 combines with J gene TRBJ2-6; maybe TRBD1 (6 bases). Matching the DNA end better, TRBJ2-7 makes the J call doubtful. This CDR3 comprises 12 residues. Germline loops: CDR1 ENHRY, CDR2 SYGVKD. The CDR3 sequence is CAIRDRTYEQYF. The CDR3 nucleotides are TGTGCCATCAGGGACAGAACCTACGAGCAGTACTTC.